The present T cell receptor beta chain was sequenced within a study of cytomegalovirus exposure and HLA in healthy donors. General study results and limits: Reports indicated that the classifier achieved high specificity and sensitivity in diagnosing cytomegalovirus status.

As to this clone: Its antigen remains unidentified.

Clones were sequenced by immunoSEQ multiplex PCR, and TCRdb holds only the in-frame ones, with some missing. The sample records under 200,000 clones, roughly 96% being singletons. From the roughly 120-subject validation cohort, which was separate from the approximately 700-subject first cohort, the donors were drawn. What was sequenced was PBMCs. The source of this sequence is a woman in her late teens or twenties in good health and CMV-seronegative.

CDR3 protein: CASSSHRADYNEQFF. The CDR3, as DNA: TGTGCCAGCAGTTCGCACAGGGCGGACTACAATGAGCAGTTCTTC. The V and J genes are TRBV6-6 and TRBJ2-1; possible D gene TRBD1, 6 bases. This CDR3 is built from 15 residues. V was pared by 4 bases and J by 3 bases, with 13 bases between. Germline CDR1 MNHNY, CDR2 SVGAGI (reference sequence).